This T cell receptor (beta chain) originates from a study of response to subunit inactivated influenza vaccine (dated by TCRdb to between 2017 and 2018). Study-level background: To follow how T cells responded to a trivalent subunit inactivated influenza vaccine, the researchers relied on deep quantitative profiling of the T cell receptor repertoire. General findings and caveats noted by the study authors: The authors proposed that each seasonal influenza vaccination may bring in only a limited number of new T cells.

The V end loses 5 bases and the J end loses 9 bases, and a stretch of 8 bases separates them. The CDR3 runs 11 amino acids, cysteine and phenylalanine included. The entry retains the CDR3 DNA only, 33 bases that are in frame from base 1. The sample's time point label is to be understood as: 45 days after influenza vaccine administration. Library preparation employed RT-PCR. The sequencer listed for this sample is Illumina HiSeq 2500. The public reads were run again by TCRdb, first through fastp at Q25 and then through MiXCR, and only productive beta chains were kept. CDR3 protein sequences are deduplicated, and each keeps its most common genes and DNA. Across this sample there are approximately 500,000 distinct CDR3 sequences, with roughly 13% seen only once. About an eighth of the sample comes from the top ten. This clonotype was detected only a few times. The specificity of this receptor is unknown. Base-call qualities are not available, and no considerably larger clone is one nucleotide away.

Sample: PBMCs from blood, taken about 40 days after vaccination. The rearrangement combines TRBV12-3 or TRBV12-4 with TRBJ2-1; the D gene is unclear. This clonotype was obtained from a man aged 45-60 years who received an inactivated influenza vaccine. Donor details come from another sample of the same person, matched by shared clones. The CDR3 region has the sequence CASSRRLEQFF. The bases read TGTGCCAGCAGTCGCCGTCTTGAGCAGTTCTTC.